This T cell receptor (beta chain) was recorded in a study of T cell responses to AZD1222 COVID-19 vaccine. Study-wide results and caveats: Only after the peak T cell response were repertoires sampled. Vaccination with two AZD1222 doses was followed by a rise in Spike-specific TCR breadth and depth. Among vaccine-associated CD4 TCRs, coverage spanned spike, with dominance at 160-218 and 743-854.

In regard to this clone: The antigen is unknown.

TCRdb's table, derived via immunoSEQ multiplex PCR, lists solely in-frame clones and lacks some. This sample carries about 150,000 clones, 89% of them seen once, and the ten largest clones take around 4.9%. The receptor was derived from an adult in good health. The input for sequencing was peripheral blood, taken on day 0 of AZD1222 vaccination.

In DNA form, the CDR3 reads TGCGCCAGCAGCCAAGGCCGGTTGAACACTGAAGCTTTCTTT. Protein sequence: CASSQGRLNTEAFF. This chain links TRBV4-3 with TRBJ1-1; D is ambiguous. Germline CDR1 and CDR2: LGHNA and YSLEER. The CDR3 spans 14 residues. Trimming removed 1 base from V and 0 bases from J, with 6 bases in between.